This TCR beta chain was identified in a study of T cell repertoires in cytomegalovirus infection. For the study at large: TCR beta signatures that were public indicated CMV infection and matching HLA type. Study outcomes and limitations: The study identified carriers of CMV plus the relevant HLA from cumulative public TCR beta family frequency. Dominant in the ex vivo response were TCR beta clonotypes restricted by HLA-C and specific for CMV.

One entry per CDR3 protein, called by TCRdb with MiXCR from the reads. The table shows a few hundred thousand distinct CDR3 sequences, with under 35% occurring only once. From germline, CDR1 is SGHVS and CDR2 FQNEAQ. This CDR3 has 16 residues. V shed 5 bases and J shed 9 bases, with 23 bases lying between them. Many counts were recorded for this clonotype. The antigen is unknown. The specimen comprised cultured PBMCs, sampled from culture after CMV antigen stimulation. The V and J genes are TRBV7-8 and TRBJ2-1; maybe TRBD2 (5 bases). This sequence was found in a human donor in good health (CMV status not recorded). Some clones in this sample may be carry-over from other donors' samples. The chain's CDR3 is CASSTPYSVVEPEQFF. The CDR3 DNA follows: TGTGCCAGCAGCACCCCATATAGCGTAGTTGAGCCTGAGCAGTTCTTC.